One and the same sample provided the 21 T cell receptor beta chains below, sequenced in a study of CD8 T cells in ankylosing spondylitis. Findings and limits, study-wide: There was a TCR beta motif, made of eight highly homologous variants, that appeared characteristic of ankylosing spondylitis blood.

Which antigens these TCRs recognize remains unknown. Each CDR3 protein gets one entry after TCRdb re-called the 5' RACE reads with MiXCR. The sample includes around 490,000 distinct CDR3 sequences, about 5.4% of them seen just once. The sample was blood, either unsorted or a sorted T cell fraction (not recorded which). The receptor set was obtained from a male donor with ankylosing spondylitis.

This clonotype showed up many times. This sequence joins TRBV5-1 and TRBJ1-4; maybe TRBD1 (6 bases). The CDR3 has 14 amino acids. Germline-derived CDR1 and CDR2 are SGHRS and YFSETQ. Trimming pared 0 bases from V and 6 bases from J, leaving 9 bases between. The CDR3 spells CASSLAPGDEKLFF. The CDR3 region has the DNA TGCGCCAGCAGCTTGGCTCCAGGGGATGAAAAACTGTTTTTT. The complete variable domain, with remaining parts taken from reference TRBV5-1 and TRBJ1-4, reads KAGVTQTPRYLIKTRGQQVTLSCSPISGHRSVSWYQQTPGQGLQFLFEYFSETQRNKGNFPGRFSGRQFSNSRSEMNVSTLELGDSALYLCASSLAPGDEKLFFGSGTQLSVL.

This clonotype was observed many times. The chain carries TRBV5-1 and TRBJ1-2; D uncertain. CDR1 is SGHRS, CDR2 YFSETQ, per germline. The CDR3 extends over 15 amino acids. V shed 1 base and J shed 3 bases, with 13 bases lying between them. The CDR3 sequence is CASSLLYPGDYGYTF. The CDR3 nucleotides read TGCGCCAGCAGCTTGCTCTACCCGGGAGACTATGGCTACACCTTC.

This clonotype appeared a few times. This chain uses TRBV4-2 with TRBJ1-1; unclear D gene. The V gene lost 3 bases and the J gene lost 1 base, with 12 bases spanning the gap. From germline, CDR1 is LGHNA and CDR2 YNFKEQ. The CDR3 is made up of 15 amino acids. This chain's CDR3 is CASSQGTWGNTEAFF. DNA for the CDR3: TGTGCCAGCAGCCAGGGTACCTGGGGGAACACTGAAGCTTTCTTT.

This clonotype has at least ten counts. The V and J genes are TRBV4-3 and TRBJ2-6; no firm D call. Germline loops: CDR1 LGHNA, CDR2 YSLEER. The CDR3 loop spans 17 amino acids. Trimming shortened V by 0 bases and J by 4 bases, and 13 bases separated the two germline ends. CDR3: CASSQDIVASGANVLTF. The CDR3 coding sequence is TGCGCCAGCAGCCAAGATATAGTCGCAAGCGGGGCCAACGTCCTGACTTTC.

This clonotype was observed many times. The chain links TRBV12-3 or TRBV12-4 to TRBJ1-5; D unclear. V lost 5 bases and J lost 3, with 11 bases in between. This CDR3 is 14 amino acids long. The CDR3 here is CASSRDAFNQPQHF. The CDR3 bases are TGTGCCAGCAGTCGGGATGCTTTCAATCAGCCCCAGCATTTT.

The chain combines TRBV7-2 with TRBJ2-5; D may be TRBD2 (5 bases). Trimming cost V 4 bases and J 1 base, with 13 bases left between them. This CDR3 is built from 15 residues. Germline values: CDR1 SGHTA, CDR2 FQGNSA. DNA of the CDR3: TGTGCCAGCAGCTCACGAGCGGAGCCCCAAGAGACCCAGTACTTC. Its protein is CASSSRAEPQETQYF. Complete variable domain (other parts from reference TRBV7-2 and TRBJ2-5): GAGVSQSPSNKVTEKGKDVELRCDPISGHTALYWYRQSLGQGLEFLIYFQGNSAPDKSGLPSDRFSAERTGGSVSTLTIQRTQQEDSAVYLCASSSRAEPQETQYFGPGTRLLVL.

The sample holds many counts of this clonotype. This sequence joins TRBV7-3 and TRBJ1-2; D may be TRBD1 (5 bases). This CDR3 is 15 amino acids long. V gave up 4 bases and J gave up 4 bases, with 16 bases separating them. Germline V gives CDR1 SGHTA, CDR2 FQGTGA. CDR3 coding DNA: TGTGCCAGCAGCTCAGGGCGCAATGTTCCCTATGGCTACACCTTC. Amino acid sequence: CASSSGRNVPYGYTF.

On this clonotype itself: This may arise from a read error, as a much more abundant clone is one base away. The rearrangement uses TRBV7-2 and TRBJ2-5; a possible D gene is TRBD2 (6 bases). V was shortened by 2 bases and J by 1 base, with 11 bases between the two germline ends. This CDR3 contains 15 residues. Germline V lookup: CDR1 SGHTA, CDR2 FQGNSA. The CDR3 DNA sequence: TGTGCCAGCAGCTTACTAGCGAGAGTCCAAGAGACCCAGTACTTC. Translating gives CASSLLARVQETQYF. Drawing the rest from reference TRBV7-2 and TRBJ2-5, the complete variable domain is GAGVSQSPSNKVTEKGKDVELRCDPISGHTALYWYRQSLGQGLEFLIYFQGNSAPDKSGLPSDRFSAERTGGSVSTLTIQRTQQEDSAVYLCASSLLARVQETQYFGPGTRLLVL.

The sample holds many counts of this clonotype. The rearrangement uses TRBV29-1 and TRBJ2-7; unclear D gene. The CDR3 covers 12 residues. Germline values: CDR1 SQVTM, CDR2 ANQGSEA. The ends were cut back, 4 bases at V and 2 bases at J, with 9 bases in the middle. CDR3 sequence: CSVGRTPYEQYF. CDR3 coding DNA: TGCAGCGTTGGCAGGACCCCCTACGAGCAGTACTTC.

This clonotype was found many times. V is TRBV7-2 and J is TRBJ1-5, with TRBD1 matching over 7 bases. Germline V gene sequence: CDR1 SGHTA, CDR2 FQGNSA. The CDR3 extends over 15 amino acids. J lost 2 bases, V lost 6 bases, and 7 bases had no gene match. CDR3 nucleotide sequence: TGTGCCAGCAGTTCAGGGGGACTTGGCAATCAGCCCCAGCATTTT. Protein product: CASSSGGLGNQPQHF.

This clonotype was found many times. The gene calls are TRBV11-2 and TRBJ2-3; TRBD2 matches at 9 bases. This CDR3 comprises 16 residues. Per the germline V gene, CDR1 is SGHAT and CDR2 is FQNNGV. V gave up 6 bases and J gave up 2 bases; unmatched junction bases: 9. The CDR3 DNA reads as TGTGCCAGCAGGGGGGGGCTAGCGGGGATCACAGATACGCAGTATTTT. Protein product: CASRGGLAGITDTQYF. The full variable domain, its missing parts supplied by reference TRBV11-2 and TRBJ2-3, is EAGVAQSPRYKIIEKRQSVAFWCNPISGHATLYWYQQILGQGPKLLIQFQNNGVVDDSQLPKDRFSAERLKGVDSTLKIQPAKLEDSAVYLCASRGGLAGITDTQYFGPGTRLTVL.

The table lists this clonotype with many counts. This chain links TRBV6-2 or TRBV6-3 with TRBJ1-2; maybe TRBD1 (5 bases). CDR1 and CDR2 (germline): MNHEY, SVGEGT. Trimming cost V 8 bases and J 2 bases, with 9 bases left between them. This CDR3 comprises 12 residues. Here the CDR3 reads CASHRGNYGYTF. CDR3 coding DNA: TGTGCCAGCCACCGGGGCAACTATGGCTACACCTTC.

In DNA, the CDR3 is TGTGCCAGCAGCAAAATACAGGGCCTCAGCGAAAAACTGTTTTTT. Translating gives CASSKIQGLSEKLFF. The V call is TRBV27, the J call TRBJ1-4; D might be TRBD1 (6 bases). Germline V gives CDR1 MNHEY, CDR2 SMNVEV (reference sequence). The CDR3 is made up of 15 amino acids. V was pared by 6 bases and J by 8 bases, with 19 bases between. Using reference TRBV27 and TRBJ1-4 for the parts outside the CDR3, the full variable domain is EAQVTQNPRYLITVTGKKLTVTCSQNMNHEYMSWYRQDPGLGLRQIYYSMNVEVTDKGDVPEGYKVSRKEKRNFPLILESPSPNQTSLYFCASSKIQGLSEKLFFGSGTQLSVL.

This clonotype was recorded at least ten times. The CDR3 bases are TGTGCCAGCAGCCCAACCCACTACTCGCGGGGAACCGGCGAGCAGTACTTC. This sequence encodes CASSPTHYSRGTGEQYF. The chain has TRBV7-8 and TRBJ2-7; D perhaps matches TRBD2 (6 bases). Per germline, CDR1 SGHVS and CDR2 FQNEAQ. There are 17 residues in the CDR3. V dropped 5 bases and J dropped 6 bases, with 26 bases sitting between them. Full variable domain (missing parts from reference TRBV7-8 and TRBJ2-7): GAGVSQSPRYKVAKRGQDVALRCDPISGHVSLFWYQQALGQGPEFLTYFQNEAQLDKSGLPSDRFFAERPEGSVSTLKIQRTQQEDSAVYLCASSPTHYSRGTGEQYFGPGTRLTVT.

This clonotype has a count of ten or more. The CDR3 nucleotides are TGTGCCAGCAGCCTCATGGGGAGCAGGGATACGCAGTATTTT. As protein: CASSLMGSRDTQYF. The rearrangement uses TRBV7-2 and TRBJ2-3; weak D call: TRBD2 (5 bases). Trimming stripped 5 bases from V and 6 bases from J, with 15 bases between. The CDR3 sequence is 14 residues long. CDR1 and CDR2 from the germline V gene are SGHTA and FQGNSA.

The genes are TRBV6-1 and TRBJ2-2; a weak D match, TRBD2 (6 bases). Germline V gene sequence: CDR1 MNHNS, CDR2 SASEGT. V gave up 2 bases and J gave up 14 bases, with 18 bases separating them. The CDR3 is 14 residues long. The CDR3 loop is CASSERKGTGVLFF. CDR3 nucleotide sequence: TGTGCCAGCAGTGAACGGAAAGGGACGGGGGTACTGTTTTTT.

At least ten counts were recorded for this clonotype. V usage is TRBV20-1 and J usage is TRBJ1-1; a possible D gene is TRBD1 (6 bases). V lost 8 bases to trimming and J lost 5 bases, with 15 bases between them. Germline loops: CDR1 DFQATT, CDR2 SNEGSKA (reference sequence). The CDR3 runs 12 residues. The CDR3 sequence is CSSGDQGTEAFF. As DNA, the CDR3 is TGCAGTTCAGGGGACCAGGGGACTGAAGCTTTCTTT.

This clonotype was counted at least ten times. This chain uses TRBV28 with TRBJ2-2; 10 positions agree with TRBD1. Unmatched junction bases numbered 3, after V lost 0 bases and J lost 5 bases. Looked up from germline, CDR1 is MDHEN and CDR2 is SYDVKM. CDR3 length equals 16 residues. This chain's CDR3 is CASSLWTGGRTGELFF. The DNA for the CDR3 is TGTGCCAGCAGTTTATGGACAGGGGGCAGGACCGGGGAGCTGTTTTTT. The full variable domain, its missing parts supplied by reference TRBV28 and TRBJ2-2, is DVKVTQSSRYLVKRTGEKVFLECVQDMDHENMFWYRQDPGLGLRLIYFSYDVKMKEKGDIPEGYSVSREKKERFSLILESASTNQTSMYLCASSLWTGGRTGELFFGEGSRLTVL.

The V and J genes are TRBV21-1 and TRBJ1-1. TRBV21-1 is tagged as a pseudogene. The CDR3 is made up of 13 amino acids. The CDR3 protein is CARSCVCGTEAFF. In nucleotides, the CDR3 is TGTGCCAGGAGCTGTGTGTGTGGCACTGAAGCTTTCTTT.

The gene calls are TRBV7-2 and TRBJ2-6; D unclear. The CDR3 has 16 residues. From germline, CDR1 is SGHTA and CDR2 FQGNSA. The V end was cut by 5 bases, the J end by 5 bases, with 16 bases between. This CDR3 reads CASSPQVSAWANVLTF. The CDR3 DNA follows: TGTGCCAGCAGCCCGCAAGTTTCCGCCTGGGCCAACGTCCTGACTTTC.

This clonotype came up many times. This chain uses TRBV20-1 with TRBJ1-5, with D maybe TRBD1 (5 bases). Germline assignment: CDR1 DFQATT and CDR2 SNEGSKA (reference sequence). Between the trimmed V and J ends, which lost 6 bases and 1 base, there was a span of 13 bases. The length of the CDR3 is 14 residues. The CDR3 sequence is CSAFLGPSNQPQHF. The DNA for the CDR3 is TGCAGTGCCTTTCTGGGACCAAGCAATCAGCCCCAGCATTTT.